The 8 T cell receptor beta chains given below trace back to one sample, sequenced in a study of control samples from healthy donors and cancer patients. The method was immunoSEQ multiplex PCR; TCRdb's version includes in-frame clones alone and lacks a portion of them. The sample shows about 39,000 clones, 83% of them seen only once. Sequenced: PBMCs. These receptor sequences come from a woman between 55 and 75 years old with lung cancer.

There are a few counts of this clone. The J gene is TRBJ1-5, the V gene TRBV18; maybe TRBD1 (5 bases). The CDR3 loop spans 16 amino acids. Trimming removed 3 bases from V and 4 bases from J, with 16 bases in between. Germline CDR1 is KGHSH and CDR2 is LQKENI. CDR3 DNA sequence: TGTGCCAGCTCACCCTACCCGACAGATTGGAATCAGCCCCAGCATTTT. This codes for CASSPYPTDWNQPQHF.

V and J are TRBV5-5 and TRBJ1-6, with a possible D match to TRBD1 (5 bases). Germline V CDR1 and CDR2: SGHKS, YYEKEE (reference sequence). V was shortened by 4 bases and J by 4 bases, with 12 bases between the two germline ends. The CDR3 loop spans 15 amino acids. The CDR3 is CASSRNAGYNSPLHF. The CDR3 coding sequence is TGTGCCAGCAGCAGGAACGCAGGGTATAATTCACCCCTCCACTTT.

The chain combines TRBV6-6 with TRBJ1-5; TRBD1 aligns across 9 bases. The germline V gene encodes CDR1 MNHNY and CDR2 SVGAGI (reference sequence). V trimming: 10 bases; J trimming: 2 bases; junction bases outside the gene matches: 6. The CDR3 is made up of 14 amino acids. In DNA, the CDR3 is TGTGCCACCCTCCGGGACAGGGGCAATCAGCCCCAGCATTTT. Amino acid sequence: CATLRDRGNQPQHF.

Of note for this clone: Other DNA sequences in this sample translate to the same CDR3. The chain uses TRBV9 and TRBJ1-1; weak D call: TRBD1 (6 bases). V was clipped by 3 bases and J by 4 bases, with 10 bases between them. The CDR3 covers 13 residues. The germline V gene encodes CDR1 SGDLS and CDR2 YYNGEE. The CDR3 coding sequence is TGTGCCAGCAGCGAGGGGGGTGGCACTGAAGCTTTCTTT. Its translation: CASSEGGGTEAFF. The variable domain in full, with the rest retrieved from reference TRBV9 and TRBJ1-1, is DSGVTQTPKHLITATGQRVTLRCSPRSGDLSVYWYQQSLDQGLQFLIQYYNGEERAKGNILERFSAQQFPDLHSELNLSSLELGDSALYFCASSEGGGTEAFFGQGTRLTVV.

The J gene is TRBJ1-4, the V gene TRBV5-1; D gene ambiguous. V was trimmed by 4 bases and J by 4 bases, leaving 14 bases between them. CDR1 is SGHRS and CDR2 is YFSETQ in the germline V gene. The CDR3 has 15 amino acids. Here the CDR3 DNA reads TGCGCCAGCAGCCCATCGAACCCAGTTAATGAAAAACTGTTTTTT. This translates into CASSPSNPVNEKLFF.

This clone was detected only once. The same CDR3 is also encoded by other DNA sequences in this sample. The chain couples TRBV5-1 to TRBJ1-2; unclear D gene. Germline CDR1 is SGHRS and CDR2 is YFSETQ. The CDR3 is 12 residues long. V gave up 1 base and J gave up 5 bases, with 6 bases separating them. The CDR3 nucleotides read TGCGCCAGCAGCTTGAATGAATATGGCTACACCTTC. It specifies CASSLNEYGYTF.

The chain employs TRBV24-1 and TRBJ1-2, with no clear D. Germline loops: CDR1 KGHDR, CDR2 SFDVKD. V shed 8 bases and J shed 4 bases, with 13 bases lying between them. The CDR3 is 13 amino acids. CDR3 DNA sequence: TGTGCCACCACTATGATTACAGTCTATGGCTACACCTTC. Translated, it gives CATTMITVYGYTF.

The V gene is TRBV7-6, the J gene TRBJ2-2; D not certain. The CDR3 runs 12 residues. The V end lost 4 bases, the J end lost 8 bases, and 8 bases lay between the germline ends. Germline V CDR1 and CDR2: SGHVS, FNYEAQ. The CDR3 DNA follows: TGTGCCAGCAGCTCCCAGGATGGGGAGCTGTTTTTT. Amino acids: CASSSQDGELFF.